This TCR beta chain was profiled in a study of control samples from healthy donors and cancer patients. Only in-frame clones appear in the TCRdb table, and some are missing; sequencing was by immunoSEQ multiplex PCR. The sample consists of around 190,000 clones, roughly nine tenths of them appearing once. V was cut by 8 bases and J by 1 base, with 17 bases left in between. The V gene's germline CDR1 is SQVTM and CDR2 ANQGSEA. CDR3 length equals 14 residues. The receptor was derived from a young man in good health. Sequencing was carried out using blood. This chain uses TRBV29-1 with TRBJ1-1; D is perhaps TRBD1 (5 bases). DNA for the CDR3: TGCAGCACCCGGACAAATCGTAAGAACACTGAAGCTTTCTTT. Translated: CSTRTNRKNTEAFF.